The source of this T cell receptor beta chain is a study of CD8 T cells in Susac syndrome (dated by TCRdb to between 2018 and 2020). Background for the entire study: Of the Susac syndrome patients who were sequenced, over five had clinically active disease and roughly 8 were in clinical remission. The clonality of the CD8+ T cell repertoire was compared across 11 to 12 healthy donors, roughly 14 Susac syndrome patients and under 17 multiple sclerosis patients. The study used repertoire sequencing to test whether antigen drove CD8+ T cell activation and differentiation in Susac syndrome. At blood withdrawal, Susac syndrome patients were either therapy-naive, taking corticosteroids (in some cases with IVIg as well), or taking IVIg alone. Results the study describes overall, beyond this receptor: The study acknowledged that relatively few individuals were included in the TCR sequencing and HLA analysis. Susac syndrome CD8+ repertoires showed clonal expansion, highest in CD8+ TEMRA cells and greater in clinically active than remitting patients. Around 15 Susac-specific public clones were identified in the total CD8+ repertoire, and several Susac-specific public clones were identified in the CD8+ TEMRA repertoire.

To note about this clonotype: This clone's antigen is unknown. The sample holds no much larger clone one base away, and base qualities are not on file.

Peripheral blood CD8+ and CD4+ T cells from healthy donors, Susac syndrome patients and multiple sclerosis patients were profiled by high-throughput TCR beta sequencing. The Susac syndrome patients fulfilled recently defined diagnostic criteria for definite or probable disease. CD8+ TEMRA cells were enriched by FACS, while bulk CD8+ and CD4+ T cells were purified by magnetic negative isolation. Blood was collected in EDTA tubes and processed within 24 hours, with PBMCs isolated through density gradient centrifugation. PBMCs intended for TCR sequencing were cryopreserved in liquid nitrogen and thawed later in a water bath at 37 degrees C. Purity of sorted or isolated CD4+, CD8+ and CD8+ TEMRA cells was at least 90%. From a lookup of the germline V gene, CDR1 and CDR2 are SNHLY and FYNNEI. The CDR3 measures 10 amino acids from cysteine to phenylalanine. CDR3 DNA only is kept here, 30 bases in frame from base 1. V is pared back by 6 bases and J by 6 bases, with 2 bases lying between the germline termini.

RNA was extracted using the RNeasy kit, and roughly 0.45 to 1 microgram was reverse transcribed with random hexamers. The immunoSEQ multiplex PCR assay, covering 54 Vbeta and 13 Jbeta segments, was used to amplify TCR beta CDR3 regions. PCR amplification bias was corrected by using a synthetic template baseline for primer optimization and computational correction. The paper's data handling went like this. Reads were annotated to V, D and J genes per IMGT and analyzed with immunoSEQ Analyzer, keeping only productive sequences. To calculate clonality, Shannon entropy was normalized by log2 of the number of productive unique sequences and then subtracted from one. Public and private clones were assessed among the 100 most prevalent clones of each patient and control. Susac-specific clones were defined as absent from healthy and MS cohorts, approximately 1,000 published viral clones and other ImmuneACCESS disease sequences. The public sequencing data were trimmed at Q25 with fastp and processed into clonotypes with MiXCR by TCRdb, which kept only in-frame beta chains. Each entry merges the rows of one CDR3 protein and shows their most common DNA and genes. TCRdb assigned the V and J calls; the authors' analysis was not used. Present in this sample are tens of thousands of distinct CDR3 sequences, roughly 95% of which were seen just once. The top ten constitute approximately 0.49% of the sample.

This TCR was sampled from a human donor with Susac syndrome. This sequence uses TRBV2 and TRBJ2-2, with the identity of the D gene unclear. Sequencing used CD8+ T cells from PBMCs. The CDR3: CASRAGELFF. The nucleotide sequence is given as TGTGCCAGCAGGGCCGGGGAGCTGTTTTTT. The CDR3, completed at both ends by the reference TRBV2 and TRBJ2-2 genes, gives the full variable domain EPEVTQTPSHQVTQMGQEVILRCVPISNHLYFYWYRQILGQKVEFLVSFYNNEISEKSEIFDDQFSVERPDGSNFTLKIRSTKLEDSAMYFCASRAGELFFGEGSRLTVL.